This TCR beta chain was recovered during a study of Ad26.COV2.S vaccination and SARS-CoV-2 variants. Study summary: Trial arm assignment for the donor was COV1001 Ad26.COV2.S. Doses of Ad26.COV2.S were injected into muscle once or twice, 56 days apart. Study conclusions and caveats: Vaccine and placebo recipients had similar non-spike TCR breadth.

Indicated treatment: some 19 received Ad26.COV2.S at low or high dose, single or two shots; about 5 received placebo; per-sample allocation not given. Vaccine and placebo recipients were sampled on day 63 after the first injection. In Boston, an adult donor aged 18-55 years took part. Trimming at V came to 5 bases and at J to 3 bases, leaving 7 bases not matched to a gene. This CDR3 spans 15 amino acids. Germline-derived CDR1 and CDR2 are LGHNT and FRNRAP. Sequencing used immunoSEQ multiplex PCR; TCRdb keeps in-frame clones, though not all of them. The sample includes approximately 360,000 clones, roughly four fifths of them seen just once. This clone was seen only a few times. Its cognate antigen is unknown.

The chain links TRBV12-5 to TRBJ1-5; TRBD1 agrees at 7 bases. This material consisted of peripheral blood, taken in a trial of Ad26.COV2.S vaccine versus placebo. The origin of this receptor is a person aged 18-65 years who received the Ad26.COV2.S COVID-19 vaccine or a placebo. The CDR3 nucleotides read TGTGCTAGTGGTCCGGGGACAGTTACCAATCAGCCCCAGCATTTT. It encodes CASGPGTVTNQPQHF.